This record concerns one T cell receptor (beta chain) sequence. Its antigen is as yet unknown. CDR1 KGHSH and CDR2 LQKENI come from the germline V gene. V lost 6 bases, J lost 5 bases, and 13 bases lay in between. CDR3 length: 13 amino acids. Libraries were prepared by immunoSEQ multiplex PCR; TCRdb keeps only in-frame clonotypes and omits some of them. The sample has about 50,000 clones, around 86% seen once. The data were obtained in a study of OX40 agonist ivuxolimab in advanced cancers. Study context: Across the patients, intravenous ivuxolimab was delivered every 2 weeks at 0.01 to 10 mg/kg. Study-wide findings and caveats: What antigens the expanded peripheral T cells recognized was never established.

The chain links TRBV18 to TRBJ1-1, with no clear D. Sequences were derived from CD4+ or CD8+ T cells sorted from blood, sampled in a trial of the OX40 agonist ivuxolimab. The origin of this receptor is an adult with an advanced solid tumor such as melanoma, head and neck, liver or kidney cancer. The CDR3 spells CASSFLLGTEAFF. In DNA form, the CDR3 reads TGTGCCAGCTCTTTTCTCTTGGGAACTGAAGCTTTCTTT.